The TCR beta chain described here comes from a study of a mutant IDH1 vaccine in newly diagnosed glioma. The overall study: Treated patients were roughly 62% male, approximately 38% female, mean age about 41 years. Most patients had received both radiotherapy and temozolomide, the prior options being radiotherapy, temozolomide, or both. Study-level results: Researchers report vaccine-induced immune responses in 93.3% of patients.

This CDR3 is built from 14 residues. Germline CDR1 SGHVS, CDR2 FNYEAQ. V lost 4 bases to trimming and J lost 1 base, with 10 bases between them. Only in-frame clones appear in the TCRdb table, and some are missing; sequencing was by immunoSEQ multiplex PCR. Here the sample spans some 33,000 clones, 78% being singletons. In this sample, this clone turned up a few times. Its antigen is unknown. The time point denotes: week 11, during vaccination. Every vaccine dose comprised 300 ug of mutant IDH1 20-mer peptide plus topical imiquimod. The material sequenced was PBMCs, taken from a glioma patient whose treatment included an IDH1 peptide vaccine. The chain joins TRBV7-6 to TRBJ1-1; D call uncertain. The receptor was isolated from a man between 25 and 39 years old with glioma. The CDR3 coding sequence is TGTGCCAGCAGCTCCTGGACGGGGAACACTGAAGCTTTCTTT. Its translation: CASSSWTGNTEAFF.